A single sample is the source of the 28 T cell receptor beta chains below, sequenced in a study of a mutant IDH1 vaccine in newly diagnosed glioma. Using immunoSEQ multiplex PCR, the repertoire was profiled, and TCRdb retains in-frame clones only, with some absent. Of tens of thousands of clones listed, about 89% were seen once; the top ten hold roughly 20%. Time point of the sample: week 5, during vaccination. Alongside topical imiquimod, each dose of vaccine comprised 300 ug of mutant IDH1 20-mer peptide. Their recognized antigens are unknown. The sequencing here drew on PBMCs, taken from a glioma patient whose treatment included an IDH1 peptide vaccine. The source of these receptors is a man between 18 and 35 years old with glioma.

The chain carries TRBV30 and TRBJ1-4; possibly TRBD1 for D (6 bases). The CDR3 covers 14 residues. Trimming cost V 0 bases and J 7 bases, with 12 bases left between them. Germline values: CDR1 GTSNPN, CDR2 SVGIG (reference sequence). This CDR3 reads CAWSVGGVSEKLFF. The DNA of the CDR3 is TGTGCCTGGAGTGTGGGGGGCGTTAGTGAAAAACTGTTTTTT.

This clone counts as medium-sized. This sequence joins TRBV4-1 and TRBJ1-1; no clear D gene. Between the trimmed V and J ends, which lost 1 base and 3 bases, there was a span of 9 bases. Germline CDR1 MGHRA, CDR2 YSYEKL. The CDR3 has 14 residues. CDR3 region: CASSQVWVDTEAFF. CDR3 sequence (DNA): TGCGCCAGCAGCCAAGTTTGGGTGGACACTGAAGCTTTCTTT.

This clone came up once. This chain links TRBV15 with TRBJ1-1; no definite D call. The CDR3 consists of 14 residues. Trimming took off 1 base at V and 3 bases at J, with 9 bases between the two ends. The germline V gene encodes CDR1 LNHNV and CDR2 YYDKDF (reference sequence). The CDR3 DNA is TGTGCCACCAGCAGAGGGGTAGGAGACACTGAAGCTTTCTTT. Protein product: CATSRGVGDTEAFF.

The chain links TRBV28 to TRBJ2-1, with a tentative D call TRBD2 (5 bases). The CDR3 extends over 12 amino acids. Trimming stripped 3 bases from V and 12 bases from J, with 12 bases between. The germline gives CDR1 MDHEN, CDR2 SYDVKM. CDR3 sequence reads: CASSLRTGTQFF. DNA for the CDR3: TGTGCCAGCAGTTTGCGGACTGGTACGCAGTTCTTC.

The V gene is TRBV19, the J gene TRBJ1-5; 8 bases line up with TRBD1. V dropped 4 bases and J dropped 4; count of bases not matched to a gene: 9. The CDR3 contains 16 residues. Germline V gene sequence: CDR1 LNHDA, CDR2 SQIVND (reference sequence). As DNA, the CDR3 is TGTGCCAGTAGTAGGTCCCGGGACAGGTTTAATCAGCCCCAGCATTTT. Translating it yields CASSRSRDRFNQPQHF. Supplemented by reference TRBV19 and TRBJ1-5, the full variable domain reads DGGITQSPKYLFRKEGQNVTLSCEQNLNHDAMYWYRQDPGQGLRLIYYSQIVNDFQKGDIAEGYSVSREKKESFPLTVTSAQKNPTAFYLCASSRSRDRFNQPQHFGDGTRLSIL.

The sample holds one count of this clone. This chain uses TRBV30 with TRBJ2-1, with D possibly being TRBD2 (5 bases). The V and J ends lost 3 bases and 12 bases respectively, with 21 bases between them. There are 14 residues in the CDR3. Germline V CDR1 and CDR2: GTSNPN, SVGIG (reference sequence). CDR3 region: CAWRRGPEIEGQFF. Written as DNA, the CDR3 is TGTGCCTGGAGACGAGGGCCGGAAATCGAAGGGCAGTTCTTC.

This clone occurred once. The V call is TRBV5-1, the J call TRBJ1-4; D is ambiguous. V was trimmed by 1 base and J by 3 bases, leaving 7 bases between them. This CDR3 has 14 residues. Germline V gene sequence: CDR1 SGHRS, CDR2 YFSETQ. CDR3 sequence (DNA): TGCGCCAGCAGCTTGTCCGCTGCTAATGAAAAACTGTTTTTT. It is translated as CASSLSAANEKLFF.

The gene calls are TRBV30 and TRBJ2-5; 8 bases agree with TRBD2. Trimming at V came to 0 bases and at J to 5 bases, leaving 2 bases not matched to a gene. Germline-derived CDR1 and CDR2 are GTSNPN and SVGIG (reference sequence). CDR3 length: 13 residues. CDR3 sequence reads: CAWSVRGRETQYF. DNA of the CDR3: TGTGCCTGGAGTGTCCGCGGGAGGGAGACCCAGTACTTC.

In nucleotides, the CDR3 is TGTGCCAGCAGCCAAGTCCGGGGGGGGGAGAACAATCAGCCCCAGCATTTT. This gives the protein CASSQVRGGENNQPQHF. This chain connects TRBV14 to TRBJ1-5, with D perhaps TRBD1 (5 bases). V lost 1 base and J 3 bases, leaving 16 bases between the germline ends. In germline, CDR1 is SGHDN, CDR2 FVKESK. The CDR3 loop spans 17 amino acids. The complete variable domain, with remaining parts taken from reference TRBV14 and TRBJ1-5, reads EAGVTQFPSHSVIEKGQTVTLRCDPISGHDNLYWYRRVMGKEIKFLLHFVKESKQDESGMPNNRFLAERTGGTYSTLKVQPAELEDSGVYFCASSQVRGGENNQPQHFGDGTRLSIL.

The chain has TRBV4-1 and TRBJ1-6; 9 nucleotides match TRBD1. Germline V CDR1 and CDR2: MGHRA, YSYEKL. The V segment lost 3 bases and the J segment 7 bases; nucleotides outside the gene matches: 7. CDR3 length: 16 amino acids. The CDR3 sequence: CASSQGQGIVNSPLHF. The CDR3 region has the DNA TGCGCCAGCAGCCAGGGACAGGGAATTGTGAATTCACCCCTCCACTTT.

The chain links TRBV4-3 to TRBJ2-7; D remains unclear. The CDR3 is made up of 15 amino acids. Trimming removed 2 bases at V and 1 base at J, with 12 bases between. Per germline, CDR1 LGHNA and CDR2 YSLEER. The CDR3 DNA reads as TGCGCCAGCAGCCAAAGAATTGGGGATTCCTACGAGCAGTACTTC. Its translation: CASSQRIGDSYEQYF.

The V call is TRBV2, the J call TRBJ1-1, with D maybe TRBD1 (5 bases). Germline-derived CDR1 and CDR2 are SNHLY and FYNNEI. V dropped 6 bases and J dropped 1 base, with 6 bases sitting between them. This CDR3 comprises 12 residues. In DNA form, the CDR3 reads TGTGCCAGCAGAGGGGAGAACACTGAAGCTTTCTTT. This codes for CASRGENTEAFF.

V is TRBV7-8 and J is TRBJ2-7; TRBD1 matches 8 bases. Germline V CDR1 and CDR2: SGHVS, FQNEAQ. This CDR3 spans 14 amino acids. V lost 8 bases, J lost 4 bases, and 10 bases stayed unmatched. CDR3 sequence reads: CASLLLDRGYEQYF. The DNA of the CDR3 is TGTGCCAGCCTCCTCTTAGACAGGGGATACGAGCAGTACTTC.

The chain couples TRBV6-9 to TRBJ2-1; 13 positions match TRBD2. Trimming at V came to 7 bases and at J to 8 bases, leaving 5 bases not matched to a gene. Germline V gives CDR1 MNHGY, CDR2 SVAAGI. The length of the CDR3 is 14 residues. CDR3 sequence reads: CASTGLAGPDEQFF. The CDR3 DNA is TGTGCCAGCACGGGACTAGCGGGACCAGATGAGCAGTTCTTC.

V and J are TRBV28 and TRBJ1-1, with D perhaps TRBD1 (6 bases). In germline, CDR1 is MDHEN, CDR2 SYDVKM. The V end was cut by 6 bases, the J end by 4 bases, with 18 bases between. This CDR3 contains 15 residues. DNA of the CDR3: TGTGCCAGCAGCCTGAGGGGGGCGCGGAGCACTGAAGCTTTCTTT. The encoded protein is CASSLRGARSTEAFF.

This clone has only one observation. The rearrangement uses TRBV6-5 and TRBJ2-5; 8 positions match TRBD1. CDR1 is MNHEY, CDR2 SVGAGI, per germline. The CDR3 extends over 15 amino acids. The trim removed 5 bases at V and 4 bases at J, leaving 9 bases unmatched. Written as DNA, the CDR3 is TGTGCCAGCAGTAGCCCTTATGACAGGGGAGAGACCCAGTACTTC. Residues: CASSSPYDRGETQYF.

The CDR3 region is CASRDTGSGDEQYF. As DNA, the CDR3 is TGTGCCAGCAGGGACACAGGGAGTGGGGACGAGCAGTACTTC. The chain is built from TRBV6-5 and TRBJ2-7; the D gene is possibly TRBD1 (6 bases). Trimming took 6 bases from V and 5 from J, leaving 17 bases between them. The germline CDR1 and CDR2 sequences are MNHEY and SVGAGI. The CDR3 runs 14 residues.

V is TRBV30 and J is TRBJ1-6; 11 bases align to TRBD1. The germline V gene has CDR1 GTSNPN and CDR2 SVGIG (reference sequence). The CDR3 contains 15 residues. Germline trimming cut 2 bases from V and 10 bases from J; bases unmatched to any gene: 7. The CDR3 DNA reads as TGTGCCTGGAGTCTCCCAGGGACAGGGGGATCACCCCTCCACTTT. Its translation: CAWSLPGTGGSPLHF.

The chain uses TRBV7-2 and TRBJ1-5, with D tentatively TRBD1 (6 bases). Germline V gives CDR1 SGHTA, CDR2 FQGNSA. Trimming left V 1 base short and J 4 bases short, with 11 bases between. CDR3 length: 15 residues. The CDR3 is CASSLGGTQNQPQHF. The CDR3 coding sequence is TGTGCCAGCAGCTTAGGAGGGACACAGAATCAGCCCCAGCATTTT.

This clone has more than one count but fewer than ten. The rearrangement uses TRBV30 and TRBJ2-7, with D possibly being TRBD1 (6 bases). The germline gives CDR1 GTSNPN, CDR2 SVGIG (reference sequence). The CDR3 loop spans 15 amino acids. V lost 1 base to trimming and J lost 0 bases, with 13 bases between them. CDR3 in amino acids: CAWSEGQTPSYEQYF. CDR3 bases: TGTGCCTGGAGTGAGGGACAAACACCCTCCTACGAGCAGTACTTC.

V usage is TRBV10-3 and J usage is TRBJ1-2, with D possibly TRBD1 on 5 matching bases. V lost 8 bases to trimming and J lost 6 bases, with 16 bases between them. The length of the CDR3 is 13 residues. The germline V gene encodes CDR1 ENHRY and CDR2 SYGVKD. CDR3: CAIRGETHHGYTF. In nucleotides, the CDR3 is TGTGCCATCCGGGGGGAGACCCACCATGGCTACACCTTC.

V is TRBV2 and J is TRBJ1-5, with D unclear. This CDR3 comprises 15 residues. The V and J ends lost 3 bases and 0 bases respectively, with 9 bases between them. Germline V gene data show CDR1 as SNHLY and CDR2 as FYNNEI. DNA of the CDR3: TGTGCCAGCAGTGAGGCGCACTATAGCAATCAGCCCCAGCATTTT. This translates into CASSEAHYSNQPQHF.

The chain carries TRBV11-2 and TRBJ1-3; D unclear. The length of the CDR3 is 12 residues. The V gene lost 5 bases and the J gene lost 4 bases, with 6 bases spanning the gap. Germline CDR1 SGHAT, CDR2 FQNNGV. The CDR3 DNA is TGTGCCAGCAGCCCCATGGGAAACACCATATATTTT. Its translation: CASSPMGNTIYF.

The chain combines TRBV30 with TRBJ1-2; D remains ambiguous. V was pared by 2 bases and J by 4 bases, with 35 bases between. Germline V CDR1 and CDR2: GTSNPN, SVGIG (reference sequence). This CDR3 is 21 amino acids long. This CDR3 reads CAWSPSGMSPKTNSPGYGYTF. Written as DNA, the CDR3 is TGTGCCTGGAGTCCATCCGGGATGTCCCCCAAGACCAATTCGCCTGGCTATGGCTACACCTTC. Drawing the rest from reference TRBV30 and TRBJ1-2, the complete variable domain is SQTIHQWPATLVQPVGSPLSLECTVEGTSNPNLYWYRQAAGRGLQLLFYSVGIGQISSEVPQNLSASRPQDRQFILSSKKLLLSDSGFYLCAWSPSGMSPKTNSPGYGYTFGSGTRLTVV.

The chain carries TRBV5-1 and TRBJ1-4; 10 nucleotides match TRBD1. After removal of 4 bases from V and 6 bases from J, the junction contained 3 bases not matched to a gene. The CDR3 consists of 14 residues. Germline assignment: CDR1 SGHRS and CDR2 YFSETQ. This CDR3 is CASSTGQGDEKLFF. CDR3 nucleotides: TGCGCCAGCAGCACCGGACAGGGGGATGAAAAACTGTTTTTT.

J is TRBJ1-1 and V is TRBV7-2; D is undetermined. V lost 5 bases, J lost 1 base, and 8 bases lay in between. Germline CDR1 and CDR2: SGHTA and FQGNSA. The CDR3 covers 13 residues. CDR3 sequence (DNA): TGTGCCAGCAGCCTCCAGCAGAACACTGAAGCTTTCTTT. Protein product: CASSLQQNTEAFF.

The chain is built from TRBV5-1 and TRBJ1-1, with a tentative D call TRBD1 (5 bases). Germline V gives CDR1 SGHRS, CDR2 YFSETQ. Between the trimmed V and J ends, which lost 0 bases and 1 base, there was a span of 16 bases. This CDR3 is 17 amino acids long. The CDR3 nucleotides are TGCGCCAGCAGCTTGGAGGCCGGGGCGCGAGGGAACACTGAAGCTTTCTTT. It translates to CASSLEAGARGNTEAFF.

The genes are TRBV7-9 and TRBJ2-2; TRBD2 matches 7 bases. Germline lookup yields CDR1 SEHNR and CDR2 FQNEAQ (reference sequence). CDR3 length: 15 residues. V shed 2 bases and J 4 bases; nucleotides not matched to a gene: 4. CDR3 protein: CASSLRASGTGELFF. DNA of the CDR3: TGTGCCAGCAGCTTAAGGGCTAGCGGCACCGGGGAGCTGTTTTTT.